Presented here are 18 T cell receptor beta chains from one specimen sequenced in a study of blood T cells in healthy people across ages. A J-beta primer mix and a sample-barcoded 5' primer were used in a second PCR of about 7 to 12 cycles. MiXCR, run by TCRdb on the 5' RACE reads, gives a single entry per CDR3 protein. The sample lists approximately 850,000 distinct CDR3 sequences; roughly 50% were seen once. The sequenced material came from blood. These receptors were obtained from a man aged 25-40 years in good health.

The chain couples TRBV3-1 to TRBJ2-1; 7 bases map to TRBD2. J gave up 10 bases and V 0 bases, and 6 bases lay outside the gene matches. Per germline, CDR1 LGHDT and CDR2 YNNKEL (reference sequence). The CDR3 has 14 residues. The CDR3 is CASSQDIEGGEQFF. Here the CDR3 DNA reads TGTGCCAGCAGCCAAGATATCGAGGGAGGGGAGCAGTTCTTC.

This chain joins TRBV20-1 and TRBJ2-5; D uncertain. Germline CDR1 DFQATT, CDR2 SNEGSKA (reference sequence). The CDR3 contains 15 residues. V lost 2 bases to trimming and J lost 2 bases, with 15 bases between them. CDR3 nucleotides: TGCAGTGCTAGACTAAGGCGGCAGATGCAAGAGACCCAGTACTTC. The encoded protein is CSARLRRQMQETQYF.

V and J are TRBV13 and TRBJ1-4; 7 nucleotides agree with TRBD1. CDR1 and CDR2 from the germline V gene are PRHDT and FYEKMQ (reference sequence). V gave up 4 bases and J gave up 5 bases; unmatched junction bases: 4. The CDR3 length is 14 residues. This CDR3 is CASSSGQRNEKLFF. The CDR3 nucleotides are TGTGCCAGCAGCTCGGGACAGCGAAATGAAAAACTGTTTTTT. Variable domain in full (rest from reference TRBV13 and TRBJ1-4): AAGVIQSPRHLIKEKRETATLKCYPIPRHDTVYWYQQGPGQDPQFLISFYEKMQSDKGSIPDRFSAQQFSDYHSELNMSSLELGDSALYFCASSSGQRNEKLFFGSGTQLSVL.

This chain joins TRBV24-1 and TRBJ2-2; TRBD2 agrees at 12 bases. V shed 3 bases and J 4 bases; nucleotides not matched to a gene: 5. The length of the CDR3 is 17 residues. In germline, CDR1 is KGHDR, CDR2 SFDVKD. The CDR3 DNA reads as TGTGCCACCAGTGATCCAACTAGCGGGAGGCCCACCGGGGAGCTGTTTTTT. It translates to CATSDPTSGRPTGELFF.

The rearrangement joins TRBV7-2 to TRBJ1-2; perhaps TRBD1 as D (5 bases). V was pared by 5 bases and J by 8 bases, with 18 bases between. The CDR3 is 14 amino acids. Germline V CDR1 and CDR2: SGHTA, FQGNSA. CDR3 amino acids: CASSREGSSDGYTF. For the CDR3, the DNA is TGTGCCAGCAGCCGGGAGGGGTCCTCTGACGGCTACACCTTC.

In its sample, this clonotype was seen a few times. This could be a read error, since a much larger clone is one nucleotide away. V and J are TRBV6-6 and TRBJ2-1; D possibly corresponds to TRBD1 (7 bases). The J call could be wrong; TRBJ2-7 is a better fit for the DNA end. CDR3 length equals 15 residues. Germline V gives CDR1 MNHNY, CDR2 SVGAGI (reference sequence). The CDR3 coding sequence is TGTGCCAGCAGGGAAGGAGGGGGCTCCTACAATGAGCAGTACTTC. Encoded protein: CASREGGGSYNEQYF.

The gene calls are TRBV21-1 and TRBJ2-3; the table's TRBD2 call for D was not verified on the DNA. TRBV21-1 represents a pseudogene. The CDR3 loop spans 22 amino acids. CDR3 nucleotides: TGTGCCAGCAGCACCCAGTGCCCGGAGGGACTAGCGGGGGGGCCCGGCACAGATACGCAGTATTTT. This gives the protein CASSTQCPEGLAGGPGTDTQYF.

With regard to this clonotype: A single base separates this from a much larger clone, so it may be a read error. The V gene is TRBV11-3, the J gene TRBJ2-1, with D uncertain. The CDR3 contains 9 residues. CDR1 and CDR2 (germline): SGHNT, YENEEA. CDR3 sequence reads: CASDNKQFF. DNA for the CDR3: TGTGCCAGCGACAATAAGCAGTTCTTC.

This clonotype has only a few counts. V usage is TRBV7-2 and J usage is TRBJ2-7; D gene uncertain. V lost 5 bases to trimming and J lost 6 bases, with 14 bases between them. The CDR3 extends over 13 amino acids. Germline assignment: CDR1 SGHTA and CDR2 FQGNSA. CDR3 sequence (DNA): TGTGCCAGCAGCCGTGCGCGGTCTGGCGAGCAGTACTTC. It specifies CASSRARSGEQYF.

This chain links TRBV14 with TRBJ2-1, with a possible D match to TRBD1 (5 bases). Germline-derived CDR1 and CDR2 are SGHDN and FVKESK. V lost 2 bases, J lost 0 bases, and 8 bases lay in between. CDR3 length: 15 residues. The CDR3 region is CASSQIDSSYNEQFF. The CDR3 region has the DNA TGTGCCAGCAGCCAAATCGACAGCTCCTACAATGAGCAGTTCTTC. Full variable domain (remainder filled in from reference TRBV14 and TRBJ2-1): EAGVTQFPSHSVIEKGQTVTLRCDPISGHDNLYWYRRVMGKEIKFLLHFVKESKQDESGMPNNRFLAERTGGTYSTLKVQPAELEDSGVYFCASSQIDSSYNEQFFGPGTRLTVL.

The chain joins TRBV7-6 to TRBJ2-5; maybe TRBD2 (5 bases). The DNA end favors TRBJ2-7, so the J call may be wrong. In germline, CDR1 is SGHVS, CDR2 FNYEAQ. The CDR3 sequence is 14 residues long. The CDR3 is CASSLVVGANEQYF. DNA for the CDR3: TGTGCCAGCAGCTTAGTAGTGGGAGCCAACGAGCAGTACTTC.

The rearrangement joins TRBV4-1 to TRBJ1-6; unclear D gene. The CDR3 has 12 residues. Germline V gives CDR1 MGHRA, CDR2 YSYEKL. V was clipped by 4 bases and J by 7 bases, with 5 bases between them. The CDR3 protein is CASSRLNSPLHF. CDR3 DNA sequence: TGCGCCAGCAGCCGACTGAATTCACCCCTCCACTTT.

The CDR3 nucleotides read TGTGCCAGCAGCCAAGATGGTCTAGCGCAAGAGACCCAGTACTTC. Translated, it gives CASSQDGLAQETQYF. The chain uses TRBV3-1 and TRBJ2-5, with D possibly matching TRBD2 (6 bases). This CDR3 is 15 amino acids long. Germline CDR1 is LGHDT and CDR2 is YNNKEL (reference sequence). Trimming cost V 0 bases and J 2 bases, with 10 bases left between them.

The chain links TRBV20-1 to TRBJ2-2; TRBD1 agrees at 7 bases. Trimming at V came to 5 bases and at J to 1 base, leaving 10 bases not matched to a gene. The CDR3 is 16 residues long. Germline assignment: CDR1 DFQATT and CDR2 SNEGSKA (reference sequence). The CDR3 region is CSASPDRALNTGELFF. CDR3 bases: TGCAGTGCTTCACCTGACAGGGCCCTGAACACCGGGGAGCTGTTTTTT.

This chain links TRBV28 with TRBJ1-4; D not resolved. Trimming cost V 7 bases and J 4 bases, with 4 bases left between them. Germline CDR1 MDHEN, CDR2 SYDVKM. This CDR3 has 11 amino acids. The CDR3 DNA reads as TGTGCCAGCAACTATAATGAAAAACTGTTTTTT. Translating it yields CASNYNEKLFF.

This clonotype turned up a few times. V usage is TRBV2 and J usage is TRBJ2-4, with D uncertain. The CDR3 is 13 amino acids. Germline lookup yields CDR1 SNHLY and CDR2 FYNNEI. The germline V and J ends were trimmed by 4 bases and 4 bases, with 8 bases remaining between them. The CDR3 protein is CASSVGSKNIQYF. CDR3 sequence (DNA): TGTGCCAGCAGTGTAGGGTCTAAAAACATTCAGTACTTC.

The CDR3 loop reads CASSHGLAGETQYF. The DNA for the CDR3 is TGTGCCAGCTCACATGGACTAGCGGGAGAGACGCAGTATTTT. The chain is built from TRBV18 and TRBJ2-3, with TRBD2 identical over 13 bases. Per the germline V gene, CDR1 is KGHSH and CDR2 is LQKENI. This CDR3 is 14 amino acids long. V shed 4 bases, J shed 9 bases, and the junction held 4 bases outside the gene matches. The whole variable domain, filled in from reference TRBV18 and TRBJ2-3, reads NAGVMQNPRHLVRRRGQEARLRCSPMKGHSHVYWYRQLPEEGLKFMVYLQKENIIDESGMPKERFSAEFPKEGPSILRIQQVVRGDSAAYFCASSHGLAGETQYFGPGTRLTVL.

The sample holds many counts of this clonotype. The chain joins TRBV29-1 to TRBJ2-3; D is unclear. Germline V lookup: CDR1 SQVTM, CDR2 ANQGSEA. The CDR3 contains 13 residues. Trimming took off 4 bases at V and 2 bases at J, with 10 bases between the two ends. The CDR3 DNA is TGCAGCGTTGCCCAGGAACCCACAGATACGCAGTATTTT. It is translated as CSVAQEPTDTQYF.